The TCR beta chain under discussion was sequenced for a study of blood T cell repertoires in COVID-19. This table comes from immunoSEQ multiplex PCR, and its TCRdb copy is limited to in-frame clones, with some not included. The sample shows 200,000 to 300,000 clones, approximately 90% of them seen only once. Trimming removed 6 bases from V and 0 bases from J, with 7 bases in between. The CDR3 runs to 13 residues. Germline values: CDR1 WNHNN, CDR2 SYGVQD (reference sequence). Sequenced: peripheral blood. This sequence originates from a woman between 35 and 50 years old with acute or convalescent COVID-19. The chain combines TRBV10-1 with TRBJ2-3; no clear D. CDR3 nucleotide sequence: TGCGCCAGCAGCCGAGATAGCACAGATACGCAGTATTTT. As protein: CASSRDSTDTQYF.